The 2 T cell receptor beta chains below come from one sample, sequenced in a study of T-cell reconstitution after alpha-beta-depleted transplantation in children. Molecular barcoding with unique molecular identifiers was used for the TCRbeta library. TCRdb redid the calling of the PCR reads with MiXCR, one entry per CDR3 protein. Of 120,000 to 150,000 distinct CDR3 sequences listed, roughly 9% are singletons. Sequencing was performed on PBMCs, mostly from graft donor cells, taken 180 days after TCRalphabeta/CD19-depleted stem cell transplant. The receptor source for this set is a female patient aged 2-15 years who had a stem cell transplant for congenital amegakaryocytic thrombocytopenia, so the T cells may come from the graft donor.

This clonotype was seen ten or more times. The chain couples TRBV29-1 to TRBJ1-5, with D unclear. Germline V CDR1 and CDR2: SQVTM, ANQGSEA. This CDR3 is built from 13 residues. Trimming left V 5 bases short and J 2 bases short, with 10 bases between. The CDR3 region has the DNA TGCAGCGTTCTGTTGGCGGGCAATCAGCCCCAGCATTTT. Amino acid sequence: CSVLLAGNQPQHF.

Many counts were recorded for this clonotype. V gene TRBV9 combines with J gene TRBJ1-4, with 7 bases fitting TRBD1. The V and J ends lost 0 bases and 7 bases, in that order; junction bases with no gene match: 9. CDR1 and CDR2 from the germline V gene are SGDLS and YYNGEE. The CDR3 loop spans 16 amino acids. The CDR3, as DNA: TGTGCCAGCAGCGTAGATTTGGGACAGCCGGGTGAAAAACTGTTTTTT. This encodes CASSVDLGQPGEKLFF.